The 10 T cell receptor beta chains listed next were all sequenced from one sample in a study of OX40 agonist ivuxolimab in advanced cancers. Profiling relied on immunoSEQ multiplex PCR, and the TCRdb table lists in-frame clones only, not all of them. The data show around 140,000 clones, 90% to 95% seen once. The starting material was CD4+ or CD8+ T cells sorted from blood, obtained in a trial of the OX40 agonist ivuxolimab. The receptors were sampled from an adult with an advanced solid tumor such as melanoma, head and neck, liver or kidney cancer.

The gene calls are TRBV15 and TRBJ2-1, with 10 positions matching TRBD2. The CDR3 length is 15 residues. Germline lookup yields CDR1 LNHNV and CDR2 YYDKDF (reference sequence). V gave up 3 bases and J gave up 4 bases; unmatched junction bases: 3. The CDR3 is CATSREREGYNEQFF. The CDR3 DNA follows: TGTGCCACCAGCAGGGAGCGGGAGGGATACAATGAGCAGTTCTTC.

The chain uses TRBV6-1 and TRBJ1-2; D gene uncertain. Deletions cut 4 bases from V and 8 bases from J, with 17 bases between. Germline V gene data show CDR1 as MNHNS and CDR2 as SASEGT. This CDR3 has 14 amino acids. The CDR3, as DNA: TGTGCCAGCAGTGTTCCCGGGTCCGCCTGGGGCTACACCTTC. Translating it yields CASSVPGSAWGYTF.

The genes are TRBV5-4 and TRBJ2-5; 8 nucleotides agree with TRBD1. The CDR3 covers 14 residues. The germline gives CDR1 SGHNT, CDR2 YYREEE (reference sequence). Unmatched junction bases numbered 2, after V lost 0 bases and J lost 4 bases. In DNA form, the CDR3 reads TGTGCCAGCAGCTTGGACAGGGGGACAGAGACCCAGTACTTC. Translating it yields CASSLDRGTETQYF.

V is TRBV5-1 and J is TRBJ1-1; no clear D. The CDR3 loop spans 15 amino acids. The ends were cut back, 0 bases at V and 1 base at J, with 10 bases in the middle. The V gene's germline CDR1 is SGHRS and CDR2 YFSETQ. The CDR3 reads CASSLGVGRNTEAFF. CDR3 nucleotides: TGCGCCAGCAGCTTGGGTGTGGGCCGGAACACTGAAGCTTTCTTT. Using reference TRBV5-1 and TRBJ1-1 for the parts outside the CDR3, the full variable domain is KAGVTQTPRYLIKTRGQQVTLSCSPISGHRSVSWYQQTPGQGLQFLFEYFSETQRNKGNFPGRFSGRQFSNSRSEMNVSTLELGDSALYLCASSLGVGRNTEAFFGQGTRLTVV.

In its sample, this clone was seen once. The V and J genes are TRBV7-2 and TRBJ1-3; tentatively, D is TRBD1 (5 bases). V dropped 3 bases and J dropped 0 bases, with 6 bases sitting between them. From germline, CDR1 is SGHTA and CDR2 FQGNSA. This CDR3 contains 14 residues. The CDR3 reads CASSLGPSGNTIYF. DNA for the CDR3: TGTGCCAGCAGCTTGGGGCCCTCTGGAAACACCATATATTTT.

The chain links TRBV7-2 to TRBJ2-5; the match to TRBD2 covers 8 bases. The V gene's germline CDR1 is SGHTA and CDR2 FQGNSA. J lost 4 bases, V lost 2 bases, and 12 bases had no gene match. The CDR3 runs 17 residues. The CDR3 nucleotides read TGTGCCAGCAGCTTAAGGGGAGGAGCGGGGGAGGCAGAGACCCAGTACTTC. It specifies CASSLRGGAGEAETQYF.

The chain couples TRBV7-9 to TRBJ2-3; D uncertain. This CDR3 spans 14 amino acids. Germline assignment: CDR1 SEHNR and CDR2 FQNEAQ (reference sequence). V was cut by 0 bases and J by 6 bases, with 10 bases left in between. CDR3: CASSLAARSDTQYF. CDR3 nucleotide sequence: TGTGCCAGCAGCTTAGCGGCCCGATCGGATACGCAGTATTTT.

The V and J genes are TRBV9 and TRBJ1-5; TRBD1 agrees at 7 bases. Trimming took 4 bases from V and 0 from J; bases not matched to a gene: 4. The CDR3 is made up of 15 amino acids. CDR1 SGDLS and CDR2 YYNGEE come from the germline V gene. The CDR3 loop reads CASSRTGDSNQPQHF. For the CDR3, the DNA is TGTGCCAGCAGCAGGACAGGCGATAGCAATCAGCCCCAGCATTTT. Based on the CDR3 plus reference TRBV9 and TRBJ1-5, the full variable domain is DSGVTQTPKHLITATGQRVTLRCSPRSGDLSVYWYQQSLDQGLQFLIQYYNGEERAKGNILERFSAQQFPDLHSELNLSSLELGDSALYFCASSRTGDSNQPQHFGDGTRLSIL.

This clone appeared a single time. The rearrangement links TRBV9 to TRBJ2-7, with D possibly being TRBD1 or TRBD2 (5 bases each). Deletions cut 2 bases from V and 9 bases from J, with 18 bases between. CDR3 length: 14 residues. The germline V gene encodes CDR1 SGDLS and CDR2 YYNGEE. The CDR3: CASSVADRAEAQYF. The CDR3 bases are TGTGCCAGCAGCGTTGCCGACAGAGCGGAGGCGCAGTACTTC.

The chain links TRBV6-5 to TRBJ1-1, with 7 bases identical to TRBD1. Germline lookup yields CDR1 MNHEY and CDR2 SVGAGI. The CDR3 totals 14 residues. V trimming: 5 bases; J trimming: 3 bases; junction bases outside the gene matches: 6. The CDR3 bases are TGTGCCAGCAGTCTCCGGGACAGATACACTGAAGCTTTCTTT. This gives the protein CASSLRDRYTEAFF.